There are a few counts of the clone carrying this T cell receptor (beta chain). Seattle participants joined during active infection and were tracked over time. Looked up from germline, CDR1 is SGHRS and CDR2 is YFSETQ. With V trimmed by 3 bases and J by 5 bases, 15 bases remained unmatched. The CDR3 loop spans 18 amino acids. In the original analysis: By means of reference gene primer amplification, nucleated cell counts were estimated. Sequencing was performed with immunoSEQ multiplex PCR; in TCRdb, only in-frame clones are kept and a portion is missing. The D gene and trimming were derived from the DNA, and the V and J assignments and clone size from that table. The data hold some 150,000 clones, with less than 90% observed a single time. The data stem from a study of blood T cell repertoires in COVID-19. Whole-study context: Sources were T cells, B-cell-depleted T cells, or PBMCs; the material itself was cDNA or gDNA.

Sequencing was done on a sample of peripheral blood. This clonotype was sampled from a woman in her seventies with COVID-19, enrolled during active disease. The chain employs TRBV5-1 and TRBJ2-3, with 10 bases identical to TRBD1. The CDR3: CASSYNRQGASGLDTQYF. The CDR3 DNA reads as TGCGCCAGCAGCTATAACCGACAGGGGGCTAGCGGTCTAGATACGCAGTATTTT.